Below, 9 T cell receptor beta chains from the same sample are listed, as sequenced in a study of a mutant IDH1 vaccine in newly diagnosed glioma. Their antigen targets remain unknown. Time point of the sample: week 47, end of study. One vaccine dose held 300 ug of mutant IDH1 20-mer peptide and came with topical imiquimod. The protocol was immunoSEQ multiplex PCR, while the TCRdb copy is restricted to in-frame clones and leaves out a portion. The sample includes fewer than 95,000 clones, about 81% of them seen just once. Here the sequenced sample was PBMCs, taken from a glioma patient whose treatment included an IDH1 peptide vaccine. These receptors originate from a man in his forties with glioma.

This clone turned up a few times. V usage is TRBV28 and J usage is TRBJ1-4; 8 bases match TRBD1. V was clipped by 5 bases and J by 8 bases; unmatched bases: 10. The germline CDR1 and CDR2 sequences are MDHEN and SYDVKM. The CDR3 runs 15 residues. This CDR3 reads CASSPRTGMVEKLFF. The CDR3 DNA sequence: TGTGCCAGCAGTCCCCGGACAGGGATGGTCGAAAAACTGTTTTTT. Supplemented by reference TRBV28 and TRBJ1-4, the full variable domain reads DVKVTQSSRYLVKRTGEKVFLECVQDMDHENMFWYRQDPGLGLRLIYFSYDVKMKEKGDIPEGYSVSREKKERFSLILESASTNQTSMYLCASSPRTGMVEKLFFGSGTQLSVL.

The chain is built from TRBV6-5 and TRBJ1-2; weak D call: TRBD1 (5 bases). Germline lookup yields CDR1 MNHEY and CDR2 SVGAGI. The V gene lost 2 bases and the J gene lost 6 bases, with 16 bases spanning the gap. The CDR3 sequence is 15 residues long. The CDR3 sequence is CASSYQRGSPDGYTF. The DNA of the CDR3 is TGTGCCAGCAGTTACCAGCGGGGGAGTCCGGATGGCTACACCTTC.

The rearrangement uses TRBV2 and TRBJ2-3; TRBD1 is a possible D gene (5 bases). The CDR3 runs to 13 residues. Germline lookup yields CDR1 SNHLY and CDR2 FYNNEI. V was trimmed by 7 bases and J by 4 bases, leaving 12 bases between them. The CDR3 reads CASKSDSPDTQYF. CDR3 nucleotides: TGTGCCAGCAAATCCGACAGTCCAGATACGCAGTATTTT.

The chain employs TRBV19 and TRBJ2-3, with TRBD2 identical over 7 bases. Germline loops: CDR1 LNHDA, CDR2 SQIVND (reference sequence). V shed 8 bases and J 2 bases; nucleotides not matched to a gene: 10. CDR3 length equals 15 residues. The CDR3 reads CASVSSGASTDTQYF. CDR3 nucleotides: TGTGCCAGTGTTTCCAGCGGGGCATCCACAGATACGCAGTATTTT.

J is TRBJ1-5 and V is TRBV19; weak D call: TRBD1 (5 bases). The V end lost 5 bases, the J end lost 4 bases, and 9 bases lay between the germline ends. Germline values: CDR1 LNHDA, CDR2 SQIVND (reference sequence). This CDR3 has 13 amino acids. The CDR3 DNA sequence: TGTGCCAGTAGTCCCGGGGGAAATCAGCCCCAGCATTTT. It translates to CASSPGGNQPQHF. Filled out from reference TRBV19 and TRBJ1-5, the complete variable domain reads DGGITQSPKYLFRKEGQNVTLSCEQNLNHDAMYWYRQDPGQGLRLIYYSQIVNDFQKGDIAEGYSVSREKKESFPLTVTSAQKNPTAFYLCASSPGGNQPQHFGDGTRLSIL.

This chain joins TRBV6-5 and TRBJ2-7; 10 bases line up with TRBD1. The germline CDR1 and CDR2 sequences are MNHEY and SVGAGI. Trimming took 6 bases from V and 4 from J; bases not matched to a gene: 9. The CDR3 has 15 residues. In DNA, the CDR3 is TGTGCCAGCAGCTATACGGGGACAGGGGCGTACGAGCAGTACTTC. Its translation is CASSYTGTGAYEQYF.

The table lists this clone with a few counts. CDR3 bases: TGCGCCAGCAGCCTCGGGCCTCCGGATACGCAGTATTTT. Residues: CASSLGPPDTQYF. V gene TRBV5-1 combines with J gene TRBJ2-3; D gene uncertain. This CDR3 region has 13 residues. CDR1 and CDR2 from the germline V gene are SGHRS and YFSETQ. Trimming removed 4 bases at V and 6 bases at J, with 12 bases between.

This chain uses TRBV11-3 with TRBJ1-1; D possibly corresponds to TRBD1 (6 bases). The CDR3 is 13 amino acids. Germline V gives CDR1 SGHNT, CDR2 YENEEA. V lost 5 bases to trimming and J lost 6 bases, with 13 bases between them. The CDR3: CASSPGELAEAFF. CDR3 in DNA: TGTGCCAGCAGCCCAGGGGAATTGGCTGAAGCTTTCTTT.

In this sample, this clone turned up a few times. The CDR3, as DNA: TGCAGCGTTGCCCCCTCGGGGGATCAGCCCCAGCATTTT. Its translation is CSVAPSGDQPQHF. V gene TRBV29-1 combines with J gene TRBJ1-5; a weak D match, TRBD1 (5 bases). Trimming took 4 bases from V and 5 from J, leaving 12 bases between them. Germline CDR1 is SQVTM and CDR2 is ANQGSEA. The CDR3 extends over 13 amino acids.